This T cell receptor beta chain was identified in a study of blood T cells in healthy people across ages. Together with a sample-barcoded 5' primer, a J-beta primer mix was included in a second PCR lasting about 7 to 12 cycles. MiXCR was run by TCRdb on the 5' RACE reads, yielding one entry per CDR3 protein. This sample has more than 650,000 distinct CDR3 sequences; 22% occur once, and the top ten carry less than 25%. The people who gave samples were healthy Caucasians from Russia, aged about 6 to 100. Germline CDR1 is KGHDR and CDR2 is SFDVKD. Trimming took off 3 bases at V and 2 bases at J, with 9 bases between the two ends. This CDR3 has 14 amino acids.

This rearrangement joins TRBV24-1 to TRBJ2-5; TRBD1 might be the D (5 bases). Sample: blood. The sequence was collected from a man between 65 and 85 years old in good health. For the CDR3, the DNA is TGTGCCACCAGTGATAGACGACAGCAAGAGACCCAGTACTTC. Translation gives CATSDRRQQETQYF.